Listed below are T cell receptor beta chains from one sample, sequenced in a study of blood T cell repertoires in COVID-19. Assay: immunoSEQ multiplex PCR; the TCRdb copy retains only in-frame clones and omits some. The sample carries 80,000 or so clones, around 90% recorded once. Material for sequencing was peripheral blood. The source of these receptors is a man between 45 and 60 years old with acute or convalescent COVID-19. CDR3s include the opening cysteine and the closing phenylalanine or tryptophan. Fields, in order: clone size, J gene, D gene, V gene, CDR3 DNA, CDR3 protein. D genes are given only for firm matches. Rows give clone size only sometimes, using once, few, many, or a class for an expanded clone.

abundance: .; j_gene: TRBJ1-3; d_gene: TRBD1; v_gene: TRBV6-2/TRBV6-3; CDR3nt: TGTGCCAGCAGTCCGCTCGACAGGGGGCAAGGAAACACCATATATTTT; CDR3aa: CASSPLDRGQGNTIYF
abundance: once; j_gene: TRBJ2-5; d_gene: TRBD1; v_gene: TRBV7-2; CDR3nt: TGTGCCAGCAGCTTAGCCGGGACAGGAGGCGTAGAGACCCAGTACTTC; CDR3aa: CASSLAGTGGVETQYF
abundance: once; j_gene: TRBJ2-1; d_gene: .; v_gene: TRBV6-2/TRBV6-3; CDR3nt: TGTGCCAGCAGCAGGCGGGATGAGCAGTTCTTC; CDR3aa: CASSRRDEQFF
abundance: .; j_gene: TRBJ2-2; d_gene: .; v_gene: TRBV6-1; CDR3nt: TGTGCCAGCAGTGATCACAGGGTGAGCGGGGAGCTGTTTTTT; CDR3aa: CASSDHRVSGELFF
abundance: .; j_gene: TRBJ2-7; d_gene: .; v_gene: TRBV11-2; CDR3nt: TGTGCCAGCAGCTTAGAAGGGGTCGAGCAGTACTTC; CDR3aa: CASSLEGVEQYF
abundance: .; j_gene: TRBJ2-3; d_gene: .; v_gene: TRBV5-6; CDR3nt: TGTGCCAGCAGCTTGGGGGTAGCCACAGATACGCAGTATTTT; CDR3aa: CASSLGVATDTQYF
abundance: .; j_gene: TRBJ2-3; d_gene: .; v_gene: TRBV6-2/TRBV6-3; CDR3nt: TGTGCCAGCAGTTTCTTCCTTCTGAGGGGCGGGGATTCCACAGATACGCAGTATTTT; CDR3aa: CASSFFLLRGGDSTDTQYF
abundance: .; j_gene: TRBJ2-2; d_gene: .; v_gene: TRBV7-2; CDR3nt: TGTGCCAGCAGCTTAGATACAGGGGGGGCCGGGGAGCTGTTTTTT; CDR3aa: CASSLDTGGAGELFF
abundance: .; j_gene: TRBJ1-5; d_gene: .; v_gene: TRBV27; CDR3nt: TGTGCCAGTGCGACAAGCCCATCGATTAATCAGCCCCAGCATTTT; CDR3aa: CASATSPSINQPQHF
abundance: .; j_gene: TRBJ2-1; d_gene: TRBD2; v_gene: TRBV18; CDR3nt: TGTGCCAGCTCTACTAGCGGCTCCTACAATGAGCAGTTCTTC; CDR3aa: CASSTSGSYNEQFF
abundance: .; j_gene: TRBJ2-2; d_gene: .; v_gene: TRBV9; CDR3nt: TGTGCCAGCAGCCCAGAACGTGGGACAACCGGGGAGCTGTTTTTT; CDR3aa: CASSPERGTTGELFF
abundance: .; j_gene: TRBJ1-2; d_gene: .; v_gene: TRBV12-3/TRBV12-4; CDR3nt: TGTGCCAGCAGCCCCCGGGATGGCTACACCTTC; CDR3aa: CASSPRDGYTF
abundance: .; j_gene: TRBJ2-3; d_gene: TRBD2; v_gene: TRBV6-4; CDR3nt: TGTGCCAGCAGCCCCCGGCGGGGGTCAGATACGCAGTATTTT; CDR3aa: CASSPRRGSDTQYF
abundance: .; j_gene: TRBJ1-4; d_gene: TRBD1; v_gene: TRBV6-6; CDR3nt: TGTGCCAGCAAGCCCTGGACAGGGTATGAAAAACTGTTTTTT; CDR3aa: CASKPWTGYEKLFF
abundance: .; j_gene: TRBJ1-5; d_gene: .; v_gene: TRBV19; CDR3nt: TGTGCCAGTAGTCCCGGACAAGCCCTGAATCAGCCCCAGCATTTT; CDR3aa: CASSPGQALNQPQHF
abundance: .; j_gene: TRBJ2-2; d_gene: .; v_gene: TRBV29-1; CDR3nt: TGCAGCGTTGCTCAGGGAAGCGGGGAGCTGTTTTTT; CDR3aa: CSVAQGSGELFF
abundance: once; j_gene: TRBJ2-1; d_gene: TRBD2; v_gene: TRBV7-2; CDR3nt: TGTGCCAGCAGCTTAGGGACTAGTCTGAACAATGAGCAGTTCTTC; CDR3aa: CASSLGTSLNNEQFF
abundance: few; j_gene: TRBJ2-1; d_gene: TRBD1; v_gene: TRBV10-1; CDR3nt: TGCGCCAGCAGCACCCCCACAGGGGACCAGTTCTTC; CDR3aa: CASSTPTGDQFF
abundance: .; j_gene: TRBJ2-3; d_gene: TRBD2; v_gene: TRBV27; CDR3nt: TGTGCCAGCCAATCTCTAGCGGGGGGGCCAGATACGCAGTATTTT; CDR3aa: CASQSLAGGPDTQYF
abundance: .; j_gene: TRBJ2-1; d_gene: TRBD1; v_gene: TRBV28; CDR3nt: TGTGCCAGCGAAGGACAGGTTGAGCAGTTCTTC; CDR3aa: CASEGQVEQFF
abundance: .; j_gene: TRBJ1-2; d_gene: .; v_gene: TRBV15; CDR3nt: TGTGCCACCAGCAGAGATATAGCCGGATCTAACTATGGCTACACCTTC; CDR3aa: CATSRDIAGSNYGYTF
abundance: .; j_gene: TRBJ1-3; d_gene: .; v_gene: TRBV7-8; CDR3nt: TGTGCCAGCAGCTTTGAGTTGGGAGCGGGAGGAAACACCATATATTTT; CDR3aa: CASSFELGAGGNTIYF
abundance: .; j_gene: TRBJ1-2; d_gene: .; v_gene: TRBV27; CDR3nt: TGTGCCAGCAGTTTCGCCCCTACGCAAGGCTACACCTTC; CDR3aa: CASSFAPTQGYTF
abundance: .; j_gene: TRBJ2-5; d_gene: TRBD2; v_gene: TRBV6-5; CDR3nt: TGTGCCAGCAGTCCTAGCGGGGGGGCGGAGACCCAGTACTTC; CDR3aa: CASSPSGGAETQYF
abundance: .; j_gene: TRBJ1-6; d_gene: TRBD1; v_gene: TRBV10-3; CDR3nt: TGTGCCATCAGTGAGACTTTGACAGGGACGTTATCACCCCTCCACTTT; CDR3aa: CAISETLTGTLSPLHF
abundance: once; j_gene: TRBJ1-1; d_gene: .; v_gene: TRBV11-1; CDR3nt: TGTGCCAGCAGCTCAGGGCATAGCACTGAAGCTTTCTTT; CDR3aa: CASSSGHSTEAFF
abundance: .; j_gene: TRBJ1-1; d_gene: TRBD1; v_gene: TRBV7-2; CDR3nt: TGTGCCAGCAGCTTAGGACAGGGACGAGACACTGAAGCTTTCTTT; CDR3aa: CASSLGQGRDTEAFF
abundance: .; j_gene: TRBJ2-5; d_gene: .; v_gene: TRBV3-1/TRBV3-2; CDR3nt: TGTGCCAGCAGCCAAGATGGGCAGACCCAGTACTTC; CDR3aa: CASSQDGQTQYF
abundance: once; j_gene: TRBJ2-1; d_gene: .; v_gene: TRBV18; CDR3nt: TGTGCCAGCTCACCCGCGAGTAGGCGGAACTACAATGAGCAGTTCTTC; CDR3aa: CASSPASRRNYNEQFF
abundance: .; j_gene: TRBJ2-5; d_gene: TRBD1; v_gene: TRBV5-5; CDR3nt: TGTGCCAGCACCCCCGGGGGGACAGGGACTATGGCCCAGTACTTC; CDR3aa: CASTPGGTGTMAQYF
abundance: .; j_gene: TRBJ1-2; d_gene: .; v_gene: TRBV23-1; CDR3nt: TGCGCCTCTGAGAGTGCCCCGGGACTTAGCCCATATGGCTACACCTTC; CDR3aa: CASESAPGLSPYGYTF
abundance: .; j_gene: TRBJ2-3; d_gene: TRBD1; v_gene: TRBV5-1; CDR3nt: TGCGCCAGCAGCCGGGGACAGGGGCTGAGGGGCACAGATACGCAGTATTTT; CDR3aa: CASSRGQGLRGTDTQYF
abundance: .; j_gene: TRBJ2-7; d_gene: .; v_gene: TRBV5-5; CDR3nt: TGTGCCAGCAGCTCAGGGGCTTCGGGCTCCTACGAGCAGTACTTC; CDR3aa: CASSSGASGSYEQYF
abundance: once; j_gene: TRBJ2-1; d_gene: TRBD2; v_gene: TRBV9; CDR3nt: TGTGCCAGCAGCGTTCGGACTAGCGGTGAGCAAGAGCAGTTCTTC; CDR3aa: CASSVRTSGEQEQFF
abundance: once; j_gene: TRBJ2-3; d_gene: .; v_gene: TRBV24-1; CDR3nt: TGTGCCACCAGTGATACGTCGGGACTCTTCACAGATACGCAGTATTTT; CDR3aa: CATSDTSGLFTDTQYF
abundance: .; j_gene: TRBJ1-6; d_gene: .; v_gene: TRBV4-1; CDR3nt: TGCGCCAGCAGCCAAGATCCCCAGGTGCTGGGTTCACCCCTCCACTTT; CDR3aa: CASSQDPQVLGSPLHF
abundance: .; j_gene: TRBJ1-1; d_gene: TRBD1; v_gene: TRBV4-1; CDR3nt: TGCGCCAGCAGCCACGAACCGGGACAGGGAAGGATCGGGCGGGGCACTGAAGCTTTCTTT; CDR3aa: CASSHEPGQGRIGRGTEAFF
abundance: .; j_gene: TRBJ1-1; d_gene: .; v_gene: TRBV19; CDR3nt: TGTGCCAGTATGCGGTGGAACACTGAAGCTTTCTTT; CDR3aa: CASMRWNTEAFF
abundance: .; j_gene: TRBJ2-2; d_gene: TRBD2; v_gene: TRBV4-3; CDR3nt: TGCGCCAGCAGCCAACTAGCGGGGGGTGACACCGGGGAGCTGTTTTTT; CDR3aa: CASSQLAGGDTGELFF
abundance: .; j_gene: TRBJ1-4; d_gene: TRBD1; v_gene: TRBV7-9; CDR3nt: TGTGCCAGCAGCTTAAAGGGGGCGTATAATGAAAAACTGTTTTTT; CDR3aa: CASSLKGAYNEKLFF
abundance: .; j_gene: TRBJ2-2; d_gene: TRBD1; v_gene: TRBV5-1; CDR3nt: TGCGCCAGCAGAGAGACAGGGGAGGCCACCGGGGAGCTGTTTTTT; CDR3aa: CASRETGEATGELFF
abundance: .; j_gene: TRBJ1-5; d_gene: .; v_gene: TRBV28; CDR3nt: TGTGCCAGCAACTTGCGGGGGAGCAATCAGCCCCAGCATTTT; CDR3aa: CASNLRGSNQPQHF
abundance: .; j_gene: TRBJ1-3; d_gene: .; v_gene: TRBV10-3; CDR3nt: TGTGCCATCAGTGAGTCAACAGTCTCTGGAAACACCATATATTTT; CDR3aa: CAISESTVSGNTIYF
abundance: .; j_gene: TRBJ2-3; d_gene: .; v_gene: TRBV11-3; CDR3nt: TGTGCCAGCAGCTTAGATGGCGGTCAACCAGATACGCAGTATTTT; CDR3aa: CASSLDGGQPDTQYF
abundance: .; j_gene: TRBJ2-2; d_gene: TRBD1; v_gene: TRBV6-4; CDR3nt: TGTGCCAGCAGTCCGTCCGGGACAGGGGGCATCGGGGAGCTGTTTTTT; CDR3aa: CASSPSGTGGIGELFF
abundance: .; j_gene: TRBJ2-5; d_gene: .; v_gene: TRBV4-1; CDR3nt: TGCGCCAGCAGCCATTTACGGACTGGGTTAGCGACCCAGTACTTC; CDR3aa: CASSHLRTGLATQYF
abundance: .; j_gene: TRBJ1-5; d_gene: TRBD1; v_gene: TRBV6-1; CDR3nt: TGTGCCAGCAGGGAAGGACAGGGACTTTTTAGCAATCAGCCCCAGCATTTT; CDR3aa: CASREGQGLFSNQPQHF
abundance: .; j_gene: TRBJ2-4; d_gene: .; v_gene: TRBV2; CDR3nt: TGTGCCAGCAGTGAATCGTCTCTACTAGCCAAAAACATTCAGTACTTC; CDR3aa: CASSESSLLAKNIQYF
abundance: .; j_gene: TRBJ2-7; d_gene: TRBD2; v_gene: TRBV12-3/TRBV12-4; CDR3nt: TGTGCCAGCAGTCCCCAGGCGGGAGCTGAGCAGTACTTC; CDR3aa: CASSPQAGAEQYF
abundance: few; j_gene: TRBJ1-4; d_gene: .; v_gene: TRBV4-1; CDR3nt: TGCGCCAGCAGCCAAGATCGATTCAGGGGTTCGAATGAAAAACTGTTTTTT; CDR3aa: CASSQDRFRGSNEKLFF
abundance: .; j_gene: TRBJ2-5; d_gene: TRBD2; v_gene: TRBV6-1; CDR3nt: TGTGCCAGCAGTGAAACTGGGGGGGGATCCAGTGGGGAGACCCAGTACTTC; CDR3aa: CASSETGGGSSGETQYF
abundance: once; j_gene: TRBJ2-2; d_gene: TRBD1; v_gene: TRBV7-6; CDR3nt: TGTGCCAGCAGCTCGACCGGGACAGGGAACACCGGGGAGCTGTTTTTT; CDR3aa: CASSSTGTGNTGELFF
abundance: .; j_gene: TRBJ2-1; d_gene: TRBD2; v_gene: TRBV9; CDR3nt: TGTGCCAGCAGCGTAAGGACTAGCGGGAGTGGGAATGAGCAGTTCTTC; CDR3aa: CASSVRTSGSGNEQFF
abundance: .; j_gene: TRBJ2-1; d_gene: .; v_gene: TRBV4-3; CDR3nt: TGCGCCAGCAGCCTCAACACAGGGTACAATGAGCAGTTCTTC; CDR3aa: CASSLNTGYNEQFF
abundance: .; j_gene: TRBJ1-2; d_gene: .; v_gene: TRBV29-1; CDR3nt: TGCAGCGTTGTAGGGAGCTATGGCTACACCTTC; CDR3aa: CSVVGSYGYTF
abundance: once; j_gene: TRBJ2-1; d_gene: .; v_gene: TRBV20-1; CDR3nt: TGCAGTGCTAGTAGGAGGGCCTCCTACAATGAGCAGTTCTTC; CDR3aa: CSASRRASYNEQFF
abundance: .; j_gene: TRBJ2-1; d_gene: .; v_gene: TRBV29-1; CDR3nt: TGCAGCGTACTAGCAGCCAAGAACAATGAGCAGTTCTTC; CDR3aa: CSVLAAKNNEQFF
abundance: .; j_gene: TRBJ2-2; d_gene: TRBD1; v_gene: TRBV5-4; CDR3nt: TGTGCCAGCAGCACGGACAGGGCCAGCACCGGGGAGCTGTTTTTT; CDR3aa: CASSTDRASTGELFF
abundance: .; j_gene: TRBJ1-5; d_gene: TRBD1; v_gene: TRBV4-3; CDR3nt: TGCGCCAGCAGCCAAGAGTGGAGAGGACAGGGAGTATTAGGGAGCAATCAGCCCCAGCATTTT; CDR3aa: CASSQEWRGQGVLGSNQPQHF